This TCR beta chain was found in a study of T-cell reconstitution after alpha-beta-depleted transplantation in children. Overall study results and limits: Some patients' high day-60 TCRbeta diversity was traced to surviving recipient T cells and thymic progenitors. Newly produced T cells mostly provided counts and TCRbeta diversity after one year, as hyperexpanded clones declined. As was reported, about two months after transplant, alpha-beta T cells came from several hundred expanded graft clones.

Using unique molecular identifiers, the investigators prepared the TCRbeta library. TCRdb reanalysed the PCR reads using MiXCR and keeps one entry per CDR3 protein. The sample includes a few hundred thousand distinct CDR3 sequences, over 10% seen only once; the top ten take about 2.2%. Turning to this clonotype: The target antigen is unknown.

The sequence was collected from a male patient younger than 18 who had a stem cell transplant for acute myeloid leukemia, so the T cells may come from the graft donor. Sequenced here: PBMCs, mostly from graft donor cells, sampled 360 days after TCRalphabeta/CD19-depleted stem cell transplant.

The CDR3 region is CASSERNRGSGYTF. The DNA for the CDR3 is TGTGCCAGCAGTGAACGTAACAGGGGTAGTGGCTACACCTTC. This rearrangement joins TRBV25-1 to TRBJ1-2; TRBD1 agrees at 7 bases. From germline, CDR1 is MGHDK and CDR2 SYGVNS. The CDR3 extends over 14 amino acids. V lost 2 bases, J lost 7 bases, and 7 bases stayed unmatched.